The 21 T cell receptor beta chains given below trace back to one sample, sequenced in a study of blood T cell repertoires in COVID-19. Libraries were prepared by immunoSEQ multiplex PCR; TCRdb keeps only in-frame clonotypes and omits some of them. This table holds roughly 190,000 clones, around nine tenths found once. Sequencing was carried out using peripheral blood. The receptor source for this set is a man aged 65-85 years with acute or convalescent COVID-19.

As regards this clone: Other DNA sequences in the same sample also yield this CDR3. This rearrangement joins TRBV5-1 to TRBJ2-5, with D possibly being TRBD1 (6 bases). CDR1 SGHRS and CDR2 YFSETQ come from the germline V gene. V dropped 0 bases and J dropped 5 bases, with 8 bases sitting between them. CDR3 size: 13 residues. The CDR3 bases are TGCGCCAGCAGCTTGGGAGGGGGTGAGACCCAGTACTTC. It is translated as CASSLGGGETQYF. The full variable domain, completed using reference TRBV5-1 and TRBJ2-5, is KAGVTQTPRYLIKTRGQQVTLSCSPISGHRSVSWYQQTPGQGLQFLFEYFSETQRNKGNFPGRFSGRQFSNSRSEMNVSTLELGDSALYLCASSLGGGETQYFGPGTRLLVL.

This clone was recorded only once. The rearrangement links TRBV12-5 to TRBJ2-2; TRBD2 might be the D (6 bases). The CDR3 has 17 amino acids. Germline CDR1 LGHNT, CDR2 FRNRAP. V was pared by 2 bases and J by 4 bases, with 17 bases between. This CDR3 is CASGLPAGFYSTGELFF. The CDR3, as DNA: TGTGCTAGTGGTTTGCCTGCGGGGTTTTATAGCACCGGGGAGCTGTTTTTT.

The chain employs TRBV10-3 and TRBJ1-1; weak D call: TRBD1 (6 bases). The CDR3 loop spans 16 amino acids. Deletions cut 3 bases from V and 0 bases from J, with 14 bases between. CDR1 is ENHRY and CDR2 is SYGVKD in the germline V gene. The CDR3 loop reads CAISDPPGAMNTEAFF. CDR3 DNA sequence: TGTGCCATCAGTGATCCGCCAGGGGCTATGAACACTGAAGCTTTCTTT.

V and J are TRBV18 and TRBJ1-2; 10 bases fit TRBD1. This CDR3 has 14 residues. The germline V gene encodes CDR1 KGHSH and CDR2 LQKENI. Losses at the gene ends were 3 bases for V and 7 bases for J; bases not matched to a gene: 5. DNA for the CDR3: TGTGCCAGCTCACCTGGGACAGGGGCGCCTGGCTACACCTTC. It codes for CASSPGTGAPGYTF.

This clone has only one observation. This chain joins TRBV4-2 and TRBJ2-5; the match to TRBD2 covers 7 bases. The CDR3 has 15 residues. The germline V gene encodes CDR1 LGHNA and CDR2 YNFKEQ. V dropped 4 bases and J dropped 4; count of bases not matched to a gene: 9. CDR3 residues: CASSPWYGEGETQYF. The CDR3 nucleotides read TGTGCCAGCAGCCCCTGGTACGGGGAGGGAGAGACCCAGTACTTC.

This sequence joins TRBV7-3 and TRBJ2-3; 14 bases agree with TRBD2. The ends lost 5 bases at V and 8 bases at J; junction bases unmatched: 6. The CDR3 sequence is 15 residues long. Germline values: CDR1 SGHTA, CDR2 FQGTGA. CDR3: CASSTTGTSGGTQYF. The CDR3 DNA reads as TGTGCCAGCAGCACAACCGGGACTAGCGGGGGTACGCAGTATTTT. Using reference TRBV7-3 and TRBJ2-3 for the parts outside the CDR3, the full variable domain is GAGVSQTPSNKVTEKGKYVELRCDPISGHTALYWYRQSLGQGPEFLIYFQGTGAADDSGLPNDRFFAVRPEGSVSTLKIQRTERGDSAVYLCASSTTGTSGGTQYFGPGTRLTVL.

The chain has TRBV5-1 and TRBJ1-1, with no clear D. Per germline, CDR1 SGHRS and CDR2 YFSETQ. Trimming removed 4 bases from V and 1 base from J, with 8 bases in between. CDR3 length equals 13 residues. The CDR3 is CASSVDRNTEAFF. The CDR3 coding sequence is TGCGCCAGCAGCGTGGATAGGAACACTGAAGCTTTCTTT. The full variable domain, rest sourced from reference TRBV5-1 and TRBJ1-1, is KAGVTQTPRYLIKTRGQQVTLSCSPISGHRSVSWYQQTPGQGLQFLFEYFSETQRNKGNFPGRFSGRQFSNSRSEMNVSTLELGDSALYLCASSVDRNTEAFFGQGTRLTVV.

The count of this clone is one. DNA for the CDR3: TGTGCCAGCAGTGTCATTGGAGGCACTGAAGCTTTCTTT. Protein sequence: CASSVIGGTEAFF. V usage is TRBV6-4 and J usage is TRBJ1-1; D uncertain. CDR1 and CDR2 from the germline V gene are MRHNA and SNTAGT. This CDR3 contains 13 residues. V dropped 4 bases and J dropped 4 bases, with 10 bases sitting between them.

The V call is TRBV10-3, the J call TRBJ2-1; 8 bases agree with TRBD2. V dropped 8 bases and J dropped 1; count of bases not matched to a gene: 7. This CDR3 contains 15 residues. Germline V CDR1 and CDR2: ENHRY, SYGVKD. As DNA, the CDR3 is TGTGCCATCGCCGGGGGGGATTGGTCCTACAATGAGCAGTTCTTC. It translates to CAIAGGDWSYNEQFF.

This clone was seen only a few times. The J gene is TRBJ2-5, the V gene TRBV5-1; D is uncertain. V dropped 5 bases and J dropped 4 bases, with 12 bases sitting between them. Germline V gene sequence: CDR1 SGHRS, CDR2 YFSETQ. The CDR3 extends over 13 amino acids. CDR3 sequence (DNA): TGCGCCAGCAGTTCAATAGAGCTAGAGACCCAGTACTTC. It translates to CASSSIELETQYF. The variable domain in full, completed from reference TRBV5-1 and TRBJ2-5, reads KAGVTQTPRYLIKTRGQQVTLSCSPISGHRSVSWYQQTPGQGLQFLFEYFSETQRNKGNFPGRFSGRQFSNSRSEMNVSTLELGDSALYLCASSSIELETQYFGPGTRLLVL.

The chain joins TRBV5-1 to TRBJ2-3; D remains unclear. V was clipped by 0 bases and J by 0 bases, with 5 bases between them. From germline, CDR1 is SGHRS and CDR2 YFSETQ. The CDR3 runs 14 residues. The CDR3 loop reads CASSLDTSTDTQYF. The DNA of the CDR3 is TGCGCCAGCAGCTTGGACACAAGCACAGATACGCAGTATTTT. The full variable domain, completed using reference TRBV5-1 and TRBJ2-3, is KAGVTQTPRYLIKTRGQQVTLSCSPISGHRSVSWYQQTPGQGLQFLFEYFSETQRNKGNFPGRFSGRQFSNSRSEMNVSTLELGDSALYLCASSLDTSTDTQYFGPGTRLTVL.

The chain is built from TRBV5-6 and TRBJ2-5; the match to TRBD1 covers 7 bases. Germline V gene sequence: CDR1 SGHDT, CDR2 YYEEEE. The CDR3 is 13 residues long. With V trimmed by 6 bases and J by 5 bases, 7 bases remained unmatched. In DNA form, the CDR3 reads TGTGCCAGCAACCGGGACAGAACCGAGACCCAGTACTTC. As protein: CASNRDRTETQYF.

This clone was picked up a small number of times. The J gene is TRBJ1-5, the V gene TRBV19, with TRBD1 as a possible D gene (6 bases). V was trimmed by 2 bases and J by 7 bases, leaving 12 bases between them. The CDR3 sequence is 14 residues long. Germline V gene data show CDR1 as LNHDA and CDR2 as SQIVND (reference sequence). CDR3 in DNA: TGTGCCAGTAGTATAAAACAGGGTCCCCAGCCCCAGCATTTT. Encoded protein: CASSIKQGPQPQHF.

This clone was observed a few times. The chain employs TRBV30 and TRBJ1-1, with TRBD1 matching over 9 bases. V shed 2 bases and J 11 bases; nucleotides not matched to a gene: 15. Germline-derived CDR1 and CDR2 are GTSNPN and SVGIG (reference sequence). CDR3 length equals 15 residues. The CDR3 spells CAWSPHSRQGEGAFF. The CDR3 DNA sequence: TGTGCCTGGAGTCCCCACTCGAGACAGGGGGAGGGGGCTTTCTTT.

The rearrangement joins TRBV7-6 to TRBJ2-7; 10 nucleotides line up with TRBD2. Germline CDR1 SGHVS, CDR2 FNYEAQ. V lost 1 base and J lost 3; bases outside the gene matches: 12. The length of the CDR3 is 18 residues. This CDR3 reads CASSLGGTSEGVLYEQYF. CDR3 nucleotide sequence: TGTGCCAGCAGCTTAGGCGGGACTAGCGAAGGAGTCCTCTACGAGCAGTACTTC.

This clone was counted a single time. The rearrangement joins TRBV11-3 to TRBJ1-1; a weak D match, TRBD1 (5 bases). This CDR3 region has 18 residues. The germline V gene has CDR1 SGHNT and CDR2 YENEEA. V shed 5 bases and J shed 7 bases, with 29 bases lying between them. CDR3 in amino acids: CASSTDPGRGDLIGEAFF. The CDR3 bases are TGTGCCAGCAGCACTGATCCAGGGCGAGGAGATTTGATTGGTGAAGCTTTCTTT.

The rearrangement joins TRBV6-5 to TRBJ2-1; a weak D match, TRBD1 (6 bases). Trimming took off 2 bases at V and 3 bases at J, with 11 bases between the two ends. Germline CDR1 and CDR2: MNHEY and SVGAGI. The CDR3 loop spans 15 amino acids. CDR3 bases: TGTGCCAGCAGTTACAACAGGGAGCTCTACAATGAGCAGTTCTTC. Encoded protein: CASSYNRELYNEQFF.

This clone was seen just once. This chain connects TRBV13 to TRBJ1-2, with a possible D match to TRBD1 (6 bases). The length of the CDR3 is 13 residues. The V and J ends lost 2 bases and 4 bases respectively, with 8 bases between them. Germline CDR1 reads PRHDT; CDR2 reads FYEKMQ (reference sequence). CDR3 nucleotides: TGTGCCAGCAGCTTAAACAGGGTCTATGGCTACACCTTC. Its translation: CASSLNRVYGYTF.

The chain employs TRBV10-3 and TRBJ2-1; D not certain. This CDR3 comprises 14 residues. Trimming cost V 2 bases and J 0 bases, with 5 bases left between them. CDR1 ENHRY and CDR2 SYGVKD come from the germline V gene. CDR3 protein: CAISESRSYNEQFF. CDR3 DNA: TGTGCCATCAGTGAGAGCCGCTCCTACAATGAGCAGTTCTTC.

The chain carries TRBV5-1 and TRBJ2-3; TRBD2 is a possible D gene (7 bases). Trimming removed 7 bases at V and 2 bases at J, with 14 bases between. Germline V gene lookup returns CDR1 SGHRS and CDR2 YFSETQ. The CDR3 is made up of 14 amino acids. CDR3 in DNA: TGCGCCAGCGCAAGGGGGGGGGTCACAGATACGCAGTATTTT. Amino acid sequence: CASARGGVTDTQYF.

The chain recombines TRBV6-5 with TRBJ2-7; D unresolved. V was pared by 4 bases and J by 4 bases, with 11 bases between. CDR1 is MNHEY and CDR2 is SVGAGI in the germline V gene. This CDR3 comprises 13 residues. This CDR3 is CASSSWMTYEQYF. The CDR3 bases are TGTGCCAGCAGTTCCTGGATGACTTACGAGCAGTACTTC.